This note documents a single T cell receptor beta chain sequence. Its target is unknown. This sample was taken from a study of shared clonotypes between healthy human individuals. Study-wide results and caveats: Investigators expected sequencing depth to affect clonotype sharing among donors. Exclusively blood specimens were collected; tissue repertoires likely differ.

The CDR3 runs to 16 residues. Germline CDR1 is SGHRS and CDR2 is YFSETQ. V gave up 4 bases and J gave up 1 base, with 15 bases separating them. The authors distributed each subset's genomic DNA evenly over several immunoSEQ plates. Replicate PCRs for sorted subsets used 200 ng DNA; this equaled 25,000 to 30,000 T cell genomes. Method: immunoSEQ multiplex PCR; TCRdb's copy keeps in-frame clones and lacks some. The sample holds about 2.3 million clones, about 92% seen once. The source is a man younger than 35 in good health. Some clones in this sample may be carry-over from other donors' samples. The chain employs TRBV5-1 and TRBJ2-4; D perhaps matches TRBD2 (5 bases). The sample taken for sequencing was naive CD4+ T cells from PBMCs. Subset given: CD45RA+ positively selected. CDR3 in amino acids: CASSLNSGKAKNIQYF. DNA of the CDR3: TGCGCCAGCAGCCTAAACTCGGGGAAGGCCAAAAACATTCAGTACTTC.